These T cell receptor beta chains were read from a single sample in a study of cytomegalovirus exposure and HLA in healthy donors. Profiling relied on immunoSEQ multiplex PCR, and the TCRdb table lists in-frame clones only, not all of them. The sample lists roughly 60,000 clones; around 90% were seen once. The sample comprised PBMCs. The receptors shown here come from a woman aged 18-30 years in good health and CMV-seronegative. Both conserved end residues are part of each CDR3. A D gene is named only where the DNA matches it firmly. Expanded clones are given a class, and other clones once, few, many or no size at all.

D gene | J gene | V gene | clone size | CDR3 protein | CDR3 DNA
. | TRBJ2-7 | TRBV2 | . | CASSESSYEQYF | TGTGCCAGCAGTGAATCATCCTACGAGCAGTACTTC
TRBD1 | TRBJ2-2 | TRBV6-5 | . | CASSYSPGQGTGELFF | TGTGCCAGCAGTTACTCGCCGGGACAGGGTACCGGGGAGCTGTTTTTT
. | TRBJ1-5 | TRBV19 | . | CASRDNYSNQPQHF | TGTGCCAGTAGGGACAACTATAGCAATCAGCCCCAGCATTTT
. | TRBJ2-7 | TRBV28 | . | CASSFFRDEQYF | TGTGCCAGCAGTTTCTTCAGGGACGAGCAGTACTTC
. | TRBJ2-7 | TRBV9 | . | CASSTEQGLRSEQYF | TGTGCCAGCAGCACCGAGCAGGGGCTCCGGTCCGAGCAGTACTTC
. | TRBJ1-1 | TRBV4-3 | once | CASSTLGALAEAFF | TGCGCCAGCAGCACCCTGGGAGCACTAGCTGAAGCTTTCTTT
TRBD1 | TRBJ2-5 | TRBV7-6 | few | CASRSGTGSETQYF | TGTGCCAGCCGTTCCGGGACAGGCTCGGAGACCCAGTACTTC
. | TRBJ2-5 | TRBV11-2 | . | CASSLARETQYF | TGTGCCAGCAGCTTAGCCCGAGAGACCCAGTACTTC
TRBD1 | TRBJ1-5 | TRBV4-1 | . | CASSQDGATGSHQPQHF | TGCGCCAGCAGCCAAGACGGCGCGACAGGGAGTCATCAGCCCCAGCATTTT
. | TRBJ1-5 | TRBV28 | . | CASTLRTTGNSNQPQHF | TGTGCCAGCACGCTACGAACAACAGGAAATAGCAATCAGCCCCAGCATTTT
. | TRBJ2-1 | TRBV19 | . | CASSISGFINEQFF | TGTGCCAGTAGTATCTCCGGTTTCATCAATGAGCAGTTCTTC
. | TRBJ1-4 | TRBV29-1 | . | CSACGGANEKLFF | TGCAGCGCCTGCGGGGGCGCTAATGAAAAACTGTTTTTT
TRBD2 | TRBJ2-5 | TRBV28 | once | CASSPHHQGLAGDQIQETQYF | TGTGCCAGCAGTCCGCATCATCAAGGACTAGCGGGGGACCAAATCCAAGAGACCCAGTACTTC
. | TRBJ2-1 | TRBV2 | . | CASTSLYEQFF | TGTGCCAGCACCAGTCTTTATGAGCAGTTCTTC
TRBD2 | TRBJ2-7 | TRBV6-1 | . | CASRGTSGMGEQYF | TGTGCCAGCAGGGGGACTAGCGGGATGGGGGAGCAGTACTTC
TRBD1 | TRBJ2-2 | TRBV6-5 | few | CASSWSGQGAGELFF | TGTGCCAGCAGTTGGTCCGGACAGGGGGCCGGGGAGCTGTTTTTT
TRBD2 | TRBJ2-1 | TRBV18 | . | CASSHTSGRAVNEQFF | TGTGCCAGCTCTCATACTAGCGGGAGGGCTGTCAATGAGCAGTTCTTC
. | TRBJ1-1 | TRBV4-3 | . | CASSQVGGGNTEAFF | TGCGCCAGCAGCCAAGTGGGGGGGGGCAACACTGAAGCTTTCTTT
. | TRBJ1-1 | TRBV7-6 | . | CASSHIRSEAFF | TGTGCCAGCAGTCATATCAGGTCTGAAGCTTTCTTT
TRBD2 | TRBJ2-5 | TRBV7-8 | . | CASSPELAGTGTQYF | TGTGCCAGCAGCCCTGAACTAGCGGGCACGGGGACCCAGTACTTC
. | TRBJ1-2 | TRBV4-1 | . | CASSQDQGRANYGYTF | TGCGCCAGCAGCCAAGATCAGGGGAGAGCTAACTATGGCTACACCTTC
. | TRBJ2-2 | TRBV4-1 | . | CASSQGPMTGELFF | TGCGCCAGCAGCCAGGGCCCTATGACCGGGGAGCTGTTTTTT
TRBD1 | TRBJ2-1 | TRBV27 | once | CASSYPGQGLGNEQFF | TGTGCCAGCAGCTACCCTGGACAGGGGTTAGGGAATGAGCAGTTCTTC
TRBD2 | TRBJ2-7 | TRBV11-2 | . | CASSLPLGAGAPYEQYF | TGTGCCAGCAGCCTCCCCCTGGGAGCGGGAGCACCCTACGAGCAGTACTTC
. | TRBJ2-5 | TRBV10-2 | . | CASSLKPGETQYF | TGCGCCAGCAGTTTAAAGCCGGGGGAGACCCAGTACTTC
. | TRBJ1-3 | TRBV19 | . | CASTLGGNSGNTIYF | TGTGCCAGTACCCTGGGGGGGAACTCTGGAAACACCATATATTTT
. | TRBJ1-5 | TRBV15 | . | CATSRDTGNQPQHF | TGTGCCACCAGCAGAGATACAGGTAATCAGCCCCAGCATTTT
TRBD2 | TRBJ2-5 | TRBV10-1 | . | CASIGSLAGGVEETQYF | TGCGCCAGCATAGGCTCACTAGCGGGGGGGGTCGAGGAGACCCAGTACTTC
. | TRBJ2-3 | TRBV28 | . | CASSLAPLGADTQYF | TGTGCCAGCAGTCTAGCTCCGCTCGGGGCAGATACGCAGTATTTT
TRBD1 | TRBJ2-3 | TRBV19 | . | CASSIRDRVGTDTQYF | TGTGCCAGTAGTATACGGGACAGGGTGGGGACAGATACGCAGTATTTT
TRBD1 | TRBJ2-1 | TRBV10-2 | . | CASSEIQGAHNEQFF | TGCGCCAGCAGTGAGATCCAGGGGGCCCACAATGAGCAGTTCTTC
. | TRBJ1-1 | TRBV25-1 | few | CASSYESTEAFF | TGTGCCAGCAGCTACGAGTCTACTGAAGCTTTCTTT
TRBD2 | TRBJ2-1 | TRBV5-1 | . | CASSPGSSGSNREFF | TGCGCCAGCAGCCCGGGGTCTAGCGGGAGTAATCGGGAGTTCTTC
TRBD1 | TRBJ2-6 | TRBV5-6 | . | CASSYRTGPFSGANVLTF | TGTGCCAGCAGCTATAGGACAGGGCCCTTCTCTGGGGCCAACGTCCTGACTTTC
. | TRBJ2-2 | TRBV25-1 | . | CASSVVGGGGELFF | TGTGCCAGCAGTGTGGTAGGCGGAGGCGGGGAGCTGTTTTTT
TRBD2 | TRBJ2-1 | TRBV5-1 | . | CASSLTSTPGLAGDNEQFF | TGCGCCAGCAGCTTAACCTCCACCCCGGGACTAGCGGGAGACAATGAGCAGTTCTTC
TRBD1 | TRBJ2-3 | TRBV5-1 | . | CASSPDRALDTQYF | TGCGCCAGCAGCCCGGACAGGGCCCTCGATACGCAGTATTTT
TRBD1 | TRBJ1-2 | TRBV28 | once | CASSSQGQGGGYTF | TGTGCCAGCAGTTCCCAGGGACAGGGAGGCGGCTACACCTTC
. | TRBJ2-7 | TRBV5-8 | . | CASEGVVYEQYF | TGTGCCAGCGAAGGGGTGGTCTACGAGCAGTACTTC
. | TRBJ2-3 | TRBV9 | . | CASSAPTPGLSTDTQYF | TGTGCCAGCAGCGCGCCCACCCCGGGACTCAGCACAGATACGCAGTATTTT
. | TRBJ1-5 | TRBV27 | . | CASSLFRGNQPQHF | TGTGCCAGCAGTTTATTCCGGGGCAATCAGCCCCAGCATTTT
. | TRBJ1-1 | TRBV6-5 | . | CARYFRDKESTEAFF | TGTGCCAGATACTTCCGGGACAAAGAAAGCACTGAAGCTTTCTTT
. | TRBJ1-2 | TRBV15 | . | CATSRDGTTVNYGYTF | TGTGCCACCAGCAGAGATGGGACAACGGTTAACTATGGCTACACCTTC
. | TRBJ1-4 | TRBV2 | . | CASTLDSTYNEKLFF | TGTGCCAGCACCCTGGACAGCACCTACAATGAAAAACTGTTTTTT
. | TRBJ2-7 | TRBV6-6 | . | CASSYRDTYEQYF | TGTGCCAGCAGTTACAGGGACACCTACGAGCAGTACTTC
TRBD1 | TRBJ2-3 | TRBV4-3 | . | CASSHLSTGTGGYGTDTQYF | TGCGCCAGCAGCCATCTCTCTACCGGGACAGGGGGCTATGGCACAGATACGCAGTATTTT
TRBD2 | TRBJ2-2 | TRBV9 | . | CASSGTIRGGHGTGELFF | TGTGCCAGCAGCGGAACCATCCGGGGGGGCCACGGCACCGGGGAGCTGTTTTTT
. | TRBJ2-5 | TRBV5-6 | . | CASSLSETQYF | TGTGCCAGCAGCCTGAGTGAGACCCAGTACTTC
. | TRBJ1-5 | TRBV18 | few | CASSGGGRYQPQHF | TGTGCCAGCTCAGGGGGGGGGCGTTACCAGCCCCAGCATTTT
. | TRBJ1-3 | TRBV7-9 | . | CASSLARESSGNTIYF | TGTGCCAGCAGCTTGGCGAGGGAGAGCTCTGGAAACACCATATATTTT